The 32 T cell receptor beta chains given below trace back to one sample, sequenced in a study of beta chain features in type 1 diabetes. Isolated RNA was reverse transcribed in full, so expressed TCRB transcripts were sequenced. Clones were sequenced by immunoSEQ multiplex PCR, and TCRdb holds only the in-frame ones, with some missing. The sample yields around 300,000 clones, approximately 14% seen once. Sequencing input: central memory CD4+ T cells from blood. These receptors were taken from a young man in good health.

The rearrangement uses TRBV4-3 and TRBJ2-2, with D possibly matching TRBD2 (6 bases). This CDR3 has 16 amino acids. V lost 0 bases, J lost 7 bases, and 15 bases lay in between. CDR1 LGHNA and CDR2 YSLEER come from the germline V gene. CDR3: CASSQDLSRRGGELFF. In DNA, the CDR3 is TGCGCCAGCAGCCAAGATTTGTCTAGGCGGGGCGGGGAGCTGTTTTTT.

In its sample, this clone was seen a few times. The CDR3: CASSQDISSGYTF. The CDR3 bases are TGTGCCAGCAGCCAAGATATAAGTTCTGGCTACACCTTC. V and J are TRBV14 and TRBJ1-2; no clear D. CDR3 length: 13 residues. The germline V gene encodes CDR1 SGHDN and CDR2 FVKESK. V was clipped by 0 bases and J by 7 bases, with 9 bases between them. The variable domain in full, completed from reference TRBV14 and TRBJ1-2, reads EAGVTQFPSHSVIEKGQTVTLRCDPISGHDNLYWYRRVMGKEIKFLLHFVKESKQDESGMPNNRFLAERTGGTYSTLKVQPAELEDSGVYFCASSQDISSGYTFGSGTRLTVV.

This clone has a handful of counts. This chain links TRBV9 with TRBJ2-3; 7 nucleotides match TRBD1. Unmatched junction bases numbered 11, after V lost 2 bases and J lost 2 bases. The CDR3 has 17 amino acids. Germline V gene lookup returns CDR1 SGDLS and CDR2 YYNGEE. The CDR3 reads CASSVRQGNLATDTQYF. CDR3 nucleotide sequence: TGTGCCAGCAGCGTTCGACAGGGTAATCTAGCCACAGATACGCAGTATTTT.

There are many counts of this clone. V usage is TRBV27 and J usage is TRBJ1-2; D unclear. The CDR3 totals 13 residues. Germline V gene lookup returns CDR1 MNHEY and CDR2 SMNVEV (reference sequence). Trimming shortened V by 2 bases and J by 4 bases, and 8 bases separated the two germline ends. The CDR3 loop reads CASSLGTAYGYTF. Here the CDR3 DNA reads TGTGCCAGCAGTTTAGGTACAGCCTATGGCTACACCTTC.

The V call is TRBV7-9, the J call TRBJ2-3; no reliable D call. Germline lookup yields CDR1 SEHNR and CDR2 FQNEAQ (reference sequence). The CDR3 length is 14 residues. The ends were cut back, 1 base at V and 3 bases at J, with 8 bases in the middle. The CDR3 DNA is TGTGCCAGCAGCTTAGTGGCGGATACAGATACGCAGTATTTT. This gives the protein CASSLVADTDTQYF.

The V call is TRBV11-2, the J call TRBJ1-2; unclear D gene. V lost 5 bases and J 7 bases, leaving 14 bases between the germline ends. The germline CDR1 and CDR2 sequences are SGHAT and FQNNGV. The CDR3 is 13 residues long. Here the CDR3 DNA reads TGTGCCAGCAGCCCACCTGGTAGGGTTGGCTACACCTTC. Protein: CASSPPGRVGYTF.

The chain has TRBV7-9 and TRBJ1-5, with a weak D call TRBD1 (6 bases). Germline loops: CDR1 SEHNR, CDR2 FQNEAQ (reference sequence). This CDR3 is built from 17 residues. Trimming cost V 1 base and J 9 bases, with 22 bases left between them. The CDR3 loop reads CASSLVPRAGQGMPQHF. DNA of the CDR3: TGTGCCAGCAGCTTAGTTCCTCGCGCGGGCCAGGGGATGCCCCAGCATTTT.

This clone was picked up a small number of times. The genes are TRBV30 and TRBJ1-1; unclear D gene. The CDR3 loop spans 11 amino acids. Germline V gives CDR1 GTSNPN, CDR2 SVGIG (reference sequence). V was cut by 7 bases and J by 8 bases, with 14 bases left in between. CDR3 in amino acids: CASLGAGEAFF. In nucleotides, the CDR3 is TGTGCCTCCCTCGGCGCGGGGGAAGCTTTCTTT.

This clone turned up a few times. The CDR3 DNA follows: TGTGCCAGCAGCTTACGTTGGGATACGCAGTATTTT. Translating gives CASSLRWDTQYF. The chain combines TRBV5-4 with TRBJ2-3; no clear D gene. The CDR3 is 12 amino acids. The germline gives CDR1 SGHNT, CDR2 YYREEE (reference sequence). The germline V and J ends were trimmed by 2 bases and 6 bases, with 7 bases remaining between them.

The chain links TRBV11-2 to TRBJ1-1, with no clear D. V was clipped by 2 bases and J by 6 bases, with 16 bases between them. Germline V gene sequence: CDR1 SGHAT, CDR2 FQNNGV. The CDR3 sequence is 15 residues long. The CDR3 sequence: CASSLLTGKVPEAFF. The DNA of the CDR3 is TGTGCCAGCAGCTTACTGACCGGGAAGGTCCCTGAAGCTTTCTTT.

Here the CDR3 DNA reads TGCGCCAGCAGCCAGGGATTGCAGGGGTACAATGAGCAGTTCTTC. Encoded protein: CASSQGLQGYNEQFF. This chain connects TRBV4-3 to TRBJ2-1; tentatively, D is TRBD1 (6 bases). Germline assignment: CDR1 LGHNA and CDR2 YSLEER. This CDR3 has 15 amino acids. The V end lost 3 bases, the J end lost 4 bases, and 13 bases lay between the germline ends.

This clone has only a few counts. The gene calls are TRBV14 and TRBJ2-1; tentatively, D is TRBD1 (5 bases). This CDR3 is built from 14 residues. In germline, CDR1 is SGHDN, CDR2 FVKESK. The V gene lost 4 bases and the J gene lost 9 bases, with 16 bases spanning the gap. CDR3 protein: CASSPARVVGEQFF. The DNA for the CDR3 is TGTGCCAGCAGCCCGGCCAGGGTTGTCGGTGAGCAGTTCTTC.

The gene calls are TRBV7-2 and TRBJ1-2; possible D gene TRBD1, 6 bases. This CDR3 is built from 14 residues. V was pared by 4 bases and J by 4 bases, with 13 bases between. Germline-derived CDR1 and CDR2 are SGHTA and FQGNSA. The DNA for the CDR3 is TGTGCCAGCAGCTCCGCCGGGACAAGCTATGGCTACACCTTC. It encodes CASSSAGTSYGYTF.

The chain links TRBV2 to TRBJ2-6; D call uncertain. V was shortened by 4 bases and J by 0 bases, with 10 bases between the two germline ends. The CDR3 length is 16 residues. Germline V gives CDR1 SNHLY, CDR2 FYNNEI. CDR3 DNA sequence: TGTGCCAGCAGTGTTGACGGATCCTCTGGGGCCAACGTCCTGACTTTC. It is translated as CASSVDGSSGANVLTF. The whole variable domain, remainder taken from reference TRBV2 and TRBJ2-6, is EPEVTQTPSHQVTQMGQEVILRCVPISNHLYFYWYRQILGQKVEFLVSFYNNEISEKSEIFDDQFSVERPDGSNFTLKIRSTKLEDSAMYFCASSVDGSSGANVLTFGAGSRLTVL.

In its sample, this clone was seen a few times. The chain couples TRBV7-2 to TRBJ2-6; D is unclear. This CDR3 contains 15 residues. Germline V gives CDR1 SGHTA, CDR2 FQGNSA. V was trimmed by 2 bases and J by 0 bases, leaving 5 bases between them. CDR3 amino acids: CASSLLPSGANVLTF. The CDR3, as DNA: TGTGCCAGCAGCTTATTGCCCTCTGGGGCCAACGTCCTGACTTTC.

A few counts support this clone. Different DNA sequences within this sample yield the same CDR3. The V and J genes are TRBV18 and TRBJ2-5; 9 bases map to TRBD1. The last part of the DNA fits TRBJ2-7 better; the J call may be wrong. The CDR3 sequence is 14 residues long. CDR1 and CDR2 from the germline V gene are KGHSH and LQKENI. The CDR3 sequence: CASSSGQGQDEQYF. The CDR3 nucleotides read TGTGCCAGCTCATCGGGACAGGGACAGGACGAGCAGTACTTC.

This clone occurred a few times. V gene TRBV19 combines with J gene TRBJ1-5; no reliable D call. The V and J ends lost 4 bases and 5 bases respectively, with 12 bases between them. Germline CDR1 reads LNHDA; CDR2 reads SQIVND (reference sequence). The CDR3 has 14 residues. For the CDR3, the DNA is TGTGCCAGTAGTACTTACACCGGAGATCAGCCCCAGCATTTT. It encodes CASSTYTGDQPQHF.

This clone has more than one count but fewer than ten. V is TRBV9 and J is TRBJ1-2, with 8 bases aligning to TRBD1. The V segment lost 6 bases and the J segment 6 bases; nucleotides outside the gene matches: 7. Germline V gives CDR1 SGDLS, CDR2 YYNGEE. The CDR3 length is 13 residues. CDR3 nucleotides: TGTGCCAGCAAAACGGACAGGGTGGATGGCTACACCTTC. Its translation: CASKTDRVDGYTF.

As to this clone: Without the conserved terminal phenylalanine or tryptophan, this CDR3 likely stems from a read error. The chain links TRBV4-2 to TRBJ2-7; D is possibly TRBD1 or TRBD2 (5 bases each). V was pared by 1 base and J by 2 bases, with 15 bases between. Germline CDR1 is LGHNA and CDR2 is YNFKEQ. The CDR3 contains 16 residues. In nucleotides, the CDR3 is TGTGCCAGCAGCCAAGTTTCCGGGACGGTAACCTACGAGCAGTACTCC. As protein: CASSQVSGTVTYEQYS.

J is TRBJ1-5 and V is TRBV9; 7 positions agree with TRBD1. This CDR3 contains 14 residues. The germline gives CDR1 SGDLS, CDR2 YYNGEE. V lost 3 bases, J lost 2 bases, and 2 bases stayed unmatched. The CDR3 is CASSGGQGNQPQHF. The CDR3 bases are TGTGCCAGCAGCGGAGGACAGGGCAATCAGCCCCAGCATTTT.

V gene TRBV29-1 combines with J gene TRBJ2-1, with 15 bases fitting TRBD2. The CDR3 is 17 amino acids. With 6 bases clipped from V and 0 bases from J, the junction kept 6 bases outside the gene matches. From germline, CDR1 is SQVTM and CDR2 ANQGSEA. The CDR3: CSVGTSGGTYSYNEQFF. CDR3 DNA sequence: TGCAGCGTAGGGACTAGCGGGGGGACCTACTCCTACAATGAGCAGTTCTTC.

This clone has more than one count but fewer than ten. The chain combines TRBV5-4 with TRBJ2-5; TRBD1 is a possible D gene (5 bases). CDR3 length: 14 residues. Germline V gene data show CDR1 as SGHNT and CDR2 as YYREEE (reference sequence). V dropped 2 bases and J dropped 0 bases, with 8 bases sitting between them. The CDR3 sequence is CASSFTGDQETQYF. In nucleotides, the CDR3 is TGTGCCAGCAGCTTTACAGGAGACCAAGAGACCCAGTACTTC.

The chain carries TRBV10-1 and TRBJ2-4; 7 bases agree with TRBD1. With V trimmed by 6 bases and J by 8 bases, 19 bases remained unmatched. CDR3 size: 17 residues. CDR1 and CDR2 (germline): WNHNN, SYGVQD (reference sequence). The CDR3 bases are TGCGCCAGCAGCCTATCGACAGGGATGGCCCTCTGGGACATTCAGTACTTC. Its translation is CASSLSTGMALWDIQYF.

This clone came up a few times. The chain combines TRBV4-1 with TRBJ2-7; 12 nucleotides align to TRBD2. Germline values: CDR1 MGHRA, CDR2 YSYEKL. The CDR3 covers 15 residues. With V trimmed by 4 bases and J by 6 bases, 7 bases remained unmatched. The CDR3 region is CASSPTSGGPGEQYF. The CDR3 DNA sequence: TGCGCCAGCAGCCCGACTAGCGGGGGACCGGGCGAGCAGTACTTC.

This clone came up a few times. The chain has TRBV30 and TRBJ2-2, with 7 nucleotides matching TRBD1. Germline CDR1 and CDR2: GTSNPN and SVGIG (reference sequence). The CDR3 sequence is 14 residues long. V lost 0 bases to trimming and J lost 3 bases; unmatched junction nucleotides: 1. CDR3 protein: CAWSVGQDTGELFF. In nucleotides, the CDR3 is TGTGCCTGGAGTGTAGGACAGGACACCGGGGAGCTGTTTTTT.

Regarding this clone: Distinct nucleotide sequences in the sample also encode this CDR3. The chain links TRBV7-9 to TRBJ2-1, with D perhaps TRBD2 (6 bases). The germline V and J ends were trimmed by 1 base and 1 base, with 11 bases remaining between them. This CDR3 has 16 amino acids. Germline V lookup: CDR1 SEHNR, CDR2 FQNEAQ (reference sequence). In nucleotides, the CDR3 is TGTGCCAGCAGCTTAGTTGGGGGGAGGTCCTACAATGAGCAGTTCTTC. It specifies CASSLVGGRSYNEQFF. Supplemented by reference TRBV7-9 and TRBJ2-1, the full variable domain reads DTGVSQNPRHKITKRGQNVTFRCDPISEHNRLYWYRQTLGQGPEFLTYFQNEAQLEKSRLLSDRFSAERPKGSFSTLEIQRTEQGDSAMYLCASSLVGGRSYNEQFFGPGTRLTVL.

This clone has only a few counts. The V gene is TRBV6-1, the J gene TRBJ2-1; 14 bases agree with TRBD2. CDR3 length: 15 residues. The germline V gene has CDR1 MNHNS and CDR2 SASEGT. J was trimmed by 9 bases and V by 7 bases; bases with no gene match: 8. The CDR3 here is CASIKTSGRAIEQFF. The CDR3 DNA follows: TGTGCCAGCATCAAGACTAGCGGGAGGGCCATTGAGCAGTTCTTC.

This clone was counted only a few times. The rearrangement joins TRBV5-4 to TRBJ1-2; D gene unclear. Germline values: CDR1 SGHNT, CDR2 YYREEE (reference sequence). This CDR3 contains 12 residues. V was trimmed by 4 bases and J by 8 bases, leaving 12 bases between them. CDR3 in amino acids: CASSQVDRGYTF. As DNA, the CDR3 is TGTGCCAGCAGCCAAGTAGACCGAGGCTACACCTTC.

This clone has only a few counts. The genes are TRBV7-2 and TRBJ2-4; TRBD2 matches at 15 bases. The CDR3 sequence is 18 residues long. J gave up 7 bases and V 3 bases, and 10 bases lay outside the gene matches. Germline CDR1 SGHTA, CDR2 FQGNSA. The CDR3: CASSLGTSGRRKGNIQYF. The CDR3 DNA follows: TGTGCCAGCAGCTTGGGGACTAGCGGGAGGAGGAAGGGCAACATTCAGTACTTC.

This clone showed up just a few times. This chain links TRBV7-2 with TRBJ2-3, with 9 bases lining up with TRBD2. The ends lost 2 bases at V and 5 bases at J; junction bases unmatched: 5. The CDR3 has 15 amino acids. CDR1 SGHTA and CDR2 FQGNSA come from the germline V gene. The CDR3 nucleotides read TGTGCCAGCAGCTTACAGGCGACTAGCGGAGATACGCAGTATTTT. Translating it yields CASSLQATSGDTQYF.

The chain uses TRBV28 and TRBJ2-5; D uncertain. Trimming took off 10 bases at V and 5 bases at J, with 20 bases between the two ends. This CDR3 region has 14 residues. The germline V gene has CDR1 MDHEN and CDR2 SYDVKM. This CDR3 is CATTPGRVSETQYF. For the CDR3, the DNA is TGTGCCACGACCCCGGGTCGAGTCTCGGAGACCCAGTACTTC.

The gene calls are TRBV5-1 and TRBJ2-2; D is uncertain. Germline V lookup: CDR1 SGHRS, CDR2 YFSETQ. V lost 4 bases and J lost 4, with 14 bases in between. This CDR3 is 15 amino acids long. CDR3 nucleotides: TGCGCCAGCAGCACTGGCCCTTCTCTCACCGGGGAGCTGTTTTTT. Protein: CASSTGPSLTGELFF.